These T cell receptor beta chains were read from a single sample in a study of blood T cell repertoires in COVID-19. The data were produced by immunoSEQ multiplex PCR, yet TCRdb's version contains in-frame clones alone and is incomplete. In the table there are around 99,000 clones, roughly 84% of which are singletons. The sequenced material came from peripheral blood. The receptors here all came from a woman between 45 and 60 years old with acute or convalescent COVID-19. The conserved cysteine and the conserved F or W are not part of the CDR3 here. Only part of the rows carry a size: once, few, many, or a class if the clone is expanded.

j_call | v_call | clone_size | cdr3_aa
TRBJ1-2 | TRBV9 | - | ASSPQGDLDYGYT
TRBJ1-4 | TRBV2 | - | ASQPGGTHEKLF
TRBJ1-1 | TRBV24-1 | - | ATSEGGLNTEAF
TRBJ2-1 | TRBV6-6 | - | ASRDPGLADNEQF
TRBJ1-6 | TRBV2 | - | ASSGDRVRSPLH
TRBJ2-3 | TRBV3-1/TRBV3-2 | - | ASSQSSTDTQY
TRBJ1-2 | TRBV5-1 | - | ASSSSTGGAGGYT
TRBJ1-5 | TRBV9 | - | ASSPTVYSNQPQH
TRBJ1-4 | TRBV19 | - | ASSRVARTGEKLF
TRBJ1-2 | TRBV2 | once | ASSIQYGYT
TRBJ2-7 | TRBV10-2 | - | ASSPIQGLGYEQY
TRBJ1-6 | TRBV5-1 | - | ASSLDVGGSPLH
TRBJ2-1 | TRBV6-5 | once | ASSYSLPGAGGEQF
TRBJ1-3 | TRBV7-8 | - | ASSLRDAGGGNTIY
TRBJ1-5 | TRBV30 | - | AWSGTAGGQPQH
TRBJ2-1 | TRBV10-3 | - | AINRGGAGSYNEQF
TRBJ2-2 | TRBV19 | - | ARLARLEGIAGELF
TRBJ1-5 | TRBV6-1 | - | ASSEAGGRNQPQH
TRBJ1-4 | TRBV30 | - | AWKSPQGSNEKLF
TRBJ2-3 | TRBV11-2 | once | ASSMGGDTQY
TRBJ1-4 | TRBV4-1 | - | ASSQETGVTNEKLF
TRBJ2-3 | TRBV9 | - | ASSVRGTSSPNRDTQY
TRBJ1-2 | TRBV3-1/TRBV3-2 | - | ASSQGLDDGYT
TRBJ1-6 | TRBV11-2 | - | ASSLRANGQGNNSPLH
TRBJ1-2 | TRBV5-1 | once | ASRPGQGDGYGYT
TRBJ1-1 | TRBV10-3 | - | AISAGTGGRGTEAF
TRBJ1-2 | TRBV6-5 | - | ASSSTGDYGYT
TRBJ1-2 | TRBV5-1 | - | ASTSGLRYGYT
TRBJ2-2 | TRBV2 | - | ASSEISQGTPYTGELF
TRBJ1-2 | TRBV5-4 | - | ASSLDRGNYGYT
TRBJ1-2 | TRBV15 | - | ATSRDQIPSYGYT
TRBJ1-1 | TRBV25-1 | - | ASSEGAVAF
TRBJ2-7 | TRBV6-6 | - | ASTHGGSSYEQY
TRBJ1-6 | TRBV27 | - | ASSLNRLAAPLH
TRBJ1-2 | TRBV2 | - | ASRGQTPLGYT
TRBJ1-1 | TRBV28 | - | ASSWSLQAVTEAF
TRBJ2-7 | TRBV9 | - | ASSTAGGYSYEQY
TRBJ1-6 | TRBV12-5 | - | ASGPGTVVGSPLH
TRBJ1-6 | TRBV9 | - | ASSLPIVTGGARSPLH
TRBJ2-3 | TRBV3-1/TRBV3-2 | - | ASSQDGTVSYTQY
TRBJ1-5 | TRBV28 | once | ASGAHRGSNQPQH
TRBJ1-1 | TRBV6-5 | - | ANSRDIQNTEAF
TRBJ1-1 | TRBV5-8 | - | ASSLGAVNTEAF